This TCR beta chain was captured by sequencing in a study of shared clonotypes between healthy human individuals. This CDR3 is 14 amino acids long. Germline values: CDR1 SGHTA, CDR2 FQGNSA. J lost 4 bases, V lost 6 bases, and 8 bases had no gene match. Each subset's genomic DNA was shared equally among a number of immunoSEQ plates. Repertoires were generated with immunoSEQ multiplex PCR, while TCRdb's copy carries only in-frame clones and drops some. Of around 700,000 clones listed, about three quarters were seen once; the top ten hold under 2%. The material sequenced was memory CD4+ T cells sorted from blood. Subset reported: CD45RA-negative fraction. The J gene is TRBJ1-1, the V gene TRBV7-2; TRBD1 agrees at 7 bases. This TCR was recovered from a woman aged 25 to 39 in good health. The CDR3 here is CASRKQGKVTEAFF. DNA for the CDR3: TGTGCCAGCAGAAAACAGGGGAAAGTCACTGAAGCTTTCTTT.